This is a list of T cell receptor beta chains from one sample in a study of blood T cell repertoires in COVID-19. Repertoires were generated with immunoSEQ multiplex PCR, while TCRdb's copy carries only in-frame clones and drops some. The sample holds 200,000 to 300,000 clones, 80% to 90% seen once. Sequencing was done on a sample of peripheral blood. All receptors come from a man aged 40-55 years who had recovered from COVID-19. Both conserved end residues are part of each CDR3. The D gene is left open where the match is weak. Expanded clones are given a class, and other clones once, few, many or no size at all.

V	length	J	size	D	DNA	CDR3
TRBV10-3	14	TRBJ1-1	NA	TRBD1	TGTGCCATCAGTGATCCAGGGGGTAGTACGAAAGCTTTCTTT	CAISDPGGSTKAFF
TRBV6-1	11	TRBJ2-7	NA	NA	TGTGCCAGCAGTGAATTTAGCGTGGGGTACTTC	CASSEFSVGYF
TRBV29-1	12	TRBJ1-2	NA	NA	TGCAGCGTTGGGGGGAGGGATGGAGGCTACACCTTC	CSVGGRDGGYTF
TRBV6-1	15	TRBJ2-2	NA	NA	TGTGCCAGCAGTGAAGCCCCTCGCCCGGCCGGGGAGCTGTTTTTT	CASSEAPRPAGELFF
TRBV18	13	TRBJ2-7	NA	NA	TGTGCCAGCTCACCAACCAGCTCCTACGAGCAGTACTTC	CASSPTSSYEQYF
TRBV27	17	TRBJ1-2	once	NA	TGTGCCAGCAGTTTATCCGGGATTCAGGCGGTCAACTATGGCTACACCTTC	CASSLSGIQAVNYGYTF
TRBV7-2	15	TRBJ2-5	NA	TRBD2	TGTGCCAGCAGCTTTTTTCGGGGGGGCGGAGAGACCCAGTACTTC	CASSFFRGGGETQYF
TRBV7-2	16	TRBJ2-2	few	TRBD2	TGTGCCAGCAGCTTAAGGTGGGAGGGCCGCACCGGGGAGCTGTTTTTT	CASSLRWEGRTGELFF
TRBV6-2/TRBV6-3	15	TRBJ1-1	few	NA	TGTGCCAGCAGTTACGTTATAGGGGGTACACCTGAAGCTTTCTTT	CASSYVIGGTPEAFF
TRBV11-2	15	TRBJ2-7	NA	NA	TGTGCCAGCAGCTTAGAAGGACGGGGCTCCTACGAGCAGTACTTC	CASSLEGRGSYEQYF
TRBV7-9	15	TRBJ2-1	NA	TRBD1	TGTGCCAGCAGTCCCCCGACAGGGGGATACAATGAGCAGTTCTTC	CASSPPTGGYNEQFF
TRBV3-1/TRBV3-2	16	TRBJ2-3	NA	TRBD2	TGTGCCAGCAGCCAGGCAGCGGGAGATCCCACAGATACGCAGTATTTT	CASSQAAGDPTDTQYF
TRBV6-6	12	TRBJ2-2	NA	NA	TGTGCCAGCACGGCACCGGAGGGGGAGCTGTTTTTT	CASTAPEGELFF
TRBV19	13	TRBJ1-1	NA	TRBD1	TGTGCCAGCACCAGGACAGGGGTCACTGAAGCTTTCTTT	CASTRTGVTEAFF
TRBV2	17	TRBJ2-3	once	TRBD2	TGTGCCAGCAGGGCCCCTCCGGGCGCGGGAGTATCAGATACGCAGTATTTT	CASRAPPGAGVSDTQYF
TRBV7-2	16	TRBJ2-5	NA	TRBD2	TGTGCCAGCAGCTCCTGGGTAGCGGGAGGCCAAGAGACCCAGTACTTC	CASSSWVAGGQETQYF
TRBV25-1	17	TRBJ2-3	NA	NA	TGTGCCAGCAGTGATCCGCGGATCGGTCAGGACTCAGATACGCAGTATTTT	CASSDPRIGQDSDTQYF
TRBV18	15	TRBJ1-1	NA	NA	TGTGCCAGCTCACCACTCCCAGGGGCTGCCACTGAAGCTTTCTTT	CASSPLPGAATEAFF
TRBV7-8	16	TRBJ2-1	NA	NA	TGTGCCAGCAGCTCCGCCCGGGACTTCGTAAACAATGAGCAGTTCTTC	CASSSARDFVNNEQFF
TRBV20-1	14	TRBJ2-7	once	TRBD2	TGCAGTGCTAGTTGGGGGGGGGTAACCTACGAGCAGTACTTC	CSASWGGVTYEQYF
TRBV5-1	14	TRBJ1-1	NA	NA	TGCGCCAGCAGCTTGGCCCAGGGAAACACTGAAGCTTTCTTT	CASSLAQGNTEAFF
TRBV5-1	15	TRBJ2-1	NA	NA	TGCGCCAGCAGCTTGGTGTCGGTCGGGTACAATGAGCAGTTCTTC	CASSLVSVGYNEQFF
TRBV10-3	15	TRBJ1-6	NA	NA	TGTGCCATCAGTGAGAGGCAGGGCTATAATTCACCCCTCCACTTT	CAISERQGYNSPLHF
TRBV2	15	TRBJ2-2	NA	TRBD2	TGTGCCAGCACCCGTGGGGGGGAAAGAGGCGGGGAGCTGTTTTTT	CASTRGGERGGELFF
TRBV27	16	TRBJ2-1	NA	TRBD2	TGTGCCAGCAGTTTGGGACTAGCGTGGGGCTACAATGAGCAGTTCTTC	CASSLGLAWGYNEQFF
TRBV19	13	TRBJ1-5	few	TRBD1	TGTGCCAGTGGCGGGACAGGCAATCAGCCCCAGCATTTT	CASGGTGNQPQHF
TRBV19	16	TRBJ2-3	NA	TRBD2	TGTGCCAGTAATCGAGGACTAGCGGTCTTAACAGATACGCAGTATTTT	CASNRGLAVLTDTQYF
TRBV2	15	TRBJ1-1	once	NA	TGTGCCAGCAGTGCCTTACAGCTTATGAACACTGAAGCTTTCTTT	CASSALQLMNTEAFF
TRBV5-4	18	TRBJ1-5	NA	TRBD1	TGTGCCAGCAGCTTGACCCGGGACAGGGCGGGGCTAGGTCAGCCCCAGCATTTT	CASSLTRDRAGLGQPQHF
TRBV10-3	16	TRBJ2-1	NA	NA	TGTGCCATCAGTGATAAATTGCGGGGCCCCTACAATGAGCAGTTCTTC	CAISDKLRGPYNEQFF
TRBV6-6	14	TRBJ1-1	NA	NA	TGTGCCAGCAGTTACCTCGACACGAACACTGAAGCTTTCTTT	CASSYLDTNTEAFF
TRBV5-1	13	TRBJ2-1	NA	NA	TGCGCCAGCAGCGAGTACCCCAACAATGAGCAGTTCTTC	CASSEYPNNEQFF
TRBV30	20	TRBJ2-3	few	TRBD2	TGTGCCTGGAGTCATGACGGGACTAGCGGGGGGGAAACTAGCACAGATACGCAGTATTTT	CAWSHDGTSGGETSTDTQYF
TRBV3-1/TRBV3-2	13	TRBJ2-3	NA	NA	TGTGCCAGCAGCCCCTCTTCGGGAGATACGCAGTATTTT	CASSPSSGDTQYF
TRBV6-4	15	TRBJ2-5	NA	TRBD2	TGTGCCAGCAGTGAAACTAGCGGGGAACAAGAGACCCAGTACTTC	CASSETSGEQETQYF